The rows below give T cell receptor beta chains drawn from one sample of a study of beta chain features in type 1 diabetes. Generated by immunoSEQ multiplex PCR, the TCRdb table keeps only in-frame clones and is missing some. The data show some 150,000 clones, about 9.2% seen once. The specimen was central memory CD4+ T cells from blood. The receptors were gathered from a man between 18 and 29 years old in good health. The CDR3 runs from the conserved cysteine through the conserved F or W. Fields, in order: CDR3 DNA, CDR3 protein, clone size, V gene, J gene, D gene. The D gene is left open where the match is weak. Some rows have no size entry. The others give once, few or many, or a class for an expanded clone.

cdr3_nt: TGTGCCAGCAGCGTTTTGACTAGCGGGGGAACAGATACGCAGTATTTT; cdr3_aa: CASSVLTSGGTDTQYF; clone_size: few; v_call: TRBV7-9; j_call: TRBJ2-3; d_call: TRBD2
cdr3_nt: TGTGCCAGCATAGAGGCCCGACGTGACACCGGGGAGCTGTTTTTT; cdr3_aa: CASIEARRDTGELFF; clone_size: .; v_call: TRBV2; j_call: TRBJ2-2; d_call: .
cdr3_nt: TGTGCCAGCAGTGGGCGAACAGGATCAGATGGCTACACCTTC; cdr3_aa: CASSGRTGSDGYTF; clone_size: .; v_call: TRBV2; j_call: TRBJ1-2; d_call: .
cdr3_nt: TGTGCCAGCTCGACAGGGAACGAAAAACTGTTTTTT; cdr3_aa: CASSTGNEKLFF; clone_size: .; v_call: TRBV11-2; j_call: TRBJ1-4; d_call: TRBD1
cdr3_nt: TGCGCCAGCAGCTTACCTAGCGGGGGACCCACAGATACGCAGTATTTT; cdr3_aa: CASSLPSGGPTDTQYF; clone_size: .; v_call: TRBV5-1; j_call: TRBJ2-3; d_call: TRBD2
cdr3_nt: TGTGCCAGCCGAGGGACAGACTACAATGAGCAGTTCTTC; cdr3_aa: CASRGTDYNEQFF; clone_size: .; v_call: TRBV6-6; j_call: TRBJ2-1; d_call: TRBD1
cdr3_nt: TGTGCCAGCAGTGCCTGGGCTAGCGGGGAAGAGACCCAGTACTTC; cdr3_aa: CASSAWASGEETQYF; clone_size: few; v_call: TRBV6-6; j_call: TRBJ2-5; d_call: TRBD2
cdr3_nt: TGTGCCAGCAGCGTAGCTCGGAGGGGACAGGGGGATGAGCAGTTCTTC; cdr3_aa: CASSVARRGQGDEQFF; clone_size: .; v_call: TRBV9; j_call: TRBJ2-1; d_call: TRBD1
cdr3_nt: TGCGCCAGCAGCTCGGGACTAGCGGGGGCCTACGAGCAGTACTTC; cdr3_aa: CASSSGLAGAYEQYF; clone_size: .; v_call: TRBV5-1; j_call: TRBJ2-7; d_call: TRBD2
cdr3_nt: TGTGCCAGCAGCGTAAACCAGGGGGCGTCGGCCGGGGAGCTGTTTTTT; cdr3_aa: CASSVNQGASAGELFF; clone_size: .; v_call: TRBV9; j_call: TRBJ2-2; d_call: TRBD1
cdr3_nt: TGTGCCTGGCTCACAGGGGCCGGGGAGCTGTTTTTT; cdr3_aa: CAWLTGAGELFF; clone_size: few; v_call: TRBV30; j_call: TRBJ2-2; d_call: TRBD1
cdr3_nt: TGTGCCAGCAGCCAACCTCCTCTAGCCGGCTCCTACAATGAGCAGTTCTTC; cdr3_aa: CASSQPPLAGSYNEQFF; clone_size: .; v_call: TRBV14; j_call: TRBJ2-1; d_call: .
cdr3_nt: TGTGCCAGCAGTTCCTCTCCGGGACAGGGGGATACAGATACGCAGTATTTT; cdr3_aa: CASSSSPGQGDTDTQYF; clone_size: .; v_call: TRBV28; j_call: TRBJ2-3; d_call: TRBD1
cdr3_nt: TGTGCCAGCAGCAGGGGACTAGCGGCTAACTACGAGCAGTACTTC; cdr3_aa: CASSRGLAANYEQYF; clone_size: .; v_call: TRBV7-2; j_call: TRBJ2-7; d_call: TRBD2
cdr3_nt: TGTGCCAGCAGCTTGCTGGGACAGGTGAATTCACCCCTCCACTTT; cdr3_aa: CASSLLGQVNSPLHF; clone_size: .; v_call: TRBV7-2; j_call: TRBJ1-6; d_call: TRBD1
cdr3_nt: TGTGCCAGCAGCCGCCCGGGGGTGATCATCGGGCAGTACTTC; cdr3_aa: CASSRPGVIIGQYF; clone_size: .; v_call: TRBV13; j_call: TRBJ2-7; d_call: .
cdr3_nt: TGTGCCAGCAGCTTGGAGGGGGCGCAAGGAAACACCATATATTTT; cdr3_aa: CASSLEGAQGNTIYF; clone_size: .; v_call: TRBV11-2; j_call: TRBJ1-3; d_call: TRBD1
cdr3_nt: TGTGCCAGCAGCCAAACCGGGGGGACGGTCTACAATGAGCAGTTCTTC; cdr3_aa: CASSQTGGTVYNEQFF; clone_size: .; v_call: TRBV5-4; j_call: TRBJ2-1; d_call: TRBD2
cdr3_nt: TGCGCCAGCAGCCCCTACTCGGGACAGGGGAATGAAAAACTGTTTTTT; cdr3_aa: CASSPYSGQGNEKLFF; clone_size: .; v_call: TRBV4-3; j_call: TRBJ1-4; d_call: TRBD1
cdr3_nt: TGTGCCAGCAGTCTCCGGTCACTCCAGAGGTCCCACTTT; cdr3_aa: CASSLRSLQRSHF; clone_size: .; v_call: TRBV28; j_call: TRBJ1-6; d_call: .
cdr3_nt: TGTGCCAGCAGTCCTAGCGGGGGGGCCCAATACGAGCAGTACTTC; cdr3_aa: CASSPSGGAQYEQYF; clone_size: .; v_call: TRBV6-5; j_call: TRBJ2-7; d_call: TRBD2
cdr3_nt: TGTGCCAGCAGCGTCAGGGTTCGATACGAGCAGTACTTC; cdr3_aa: CASSVRVRYEQYF; clone_size: .; v_call: TRBV11-3; j_call: TRBJ2-7; d_call: .
cdr3_nt: TGTGCCAGCAGCCAAGTACAGGGGAGGCCCTCTGGGGCCAACGTCCTGACTTTC; cdr3_aa: CASSQVQGRPSGANVLTF; clone_size: .; v_call: TRBV14; j_call: TRBJ2-6; d_call: .
cdr3_nt: TGTGCCCGAAGTTCGGGACAGCCCTACGAGCAGTACTTC; cdr3_aa: CARSSGQPYEQYF; clone_size: .; v_call: TRBV28; j_call: TRBJ2-7; d_call: TRBD1
cdr3_nt: TGTGCCAGCAGCTTAGATCTAGCGGGGGCCCGTGGGGAGACCCAGTACTTC; cdr3_aa: CASSLDLAGARGETQYF; clone_size: .; v_call: TRBV7-6; j_call: TRBJ2-5; d_call: TRBD2
cdr3_nt: TGTGCCAGCTCACCACCGGAGGGAGCTAACTATGGCTACACCTTC; cdr3_aa: CASSPPEGANYGYTF; clone_size: .; v_call: TRBV18; j_call: TRBJ1-2; d_call: .
cdr3_nt: TGCGCCAGCAGCCAACAACAGGGCTACGAGCAGTACTTC; cdr3_aa: CASSQQQGYEQYF; clone_size: few; v_call: TRBV4-1; j_call: TRBJ2-7; d_call: .
cdr3_nt: TGTGCCAGCAGACCCGGGACTAGCGGGGGGGCCGTCACCGGGGAGCTGTTTTTT; cdr3_aa: CASRPGTSGGAVTGELFF; clone_size: many; v_call: TRBV4-2; j_call: TRBJ2-2; d_call: TRBD2
cdr3_nt: TGTGCCAGCAGCTTAGCGGCCGTCAATGAAAAACTGTTTTTT; cdr3_aa: CASSLAAVNEKLFF; clone_size: .; v_call: TRBV7-9; j_call: TRBJ1-4; d_call: .
cdr3_nt: TGCGCCAGCAGCCAAGATTCTAGCGGGGACTATGAGCAGTTCTTC; cdr3_aa: CASSQDSSGDYEQFF; clone_size: .; v_call: TRBV4-1; j_call: TRBJ2-1; d_call: TRBD2
cdr3_nt: TGTGCCAGCAGCCAAAGACTAGCTCAAGAGACCCAGTACTTC; cdr3_aa: CASSQRLAQETQYF; clone_size: .; v_call: TRBV5-4; j_call: TRBJ2-5; d_call: TRBD2
cdr3_nt: TGTGCCAGCAGCCCCGGGAGGCAGTCGAACACCGGGGAGCTGTTTTTT; cdr3_aa: CASSPGRQSNTGELFF; clone_size: .; v_call: TRBV7-7; j_call: TRBJ2-2; d_call: TRBD2
cdr3_nt: TGTGCCAGCAGCTTTCCGACAGGGGGTTCCTATAATTCACCCCTCCACTTT; cdr3_aa: CASSFPTGGSYNSPLHF; clone_size: .; v_call: TRBV7-2; j_call: TRBJ1-6; d_call: TRBD1
cdr3_nt: TGTGCCAGCAGCTCCGCGACAGGGACCCACGAGCAGTACTTC; cdr3_aa: CASSSATGTHEQYF; clone_size: few; v_call: TRBV5-4; j_call: TRBJ2-7; d_call: TRBD1
cdr3_nt: TGTGCCAGCAGCCACGGGGGTGACACTGAAGCTTTCTTT; cdr3_aa: CASSHGGDTEAFF; clone_size: .; v_call: TRBV11-2; j_call: TRBJ1-1; d_call: .
cdr3_nt: TGCAGCGCTTCGGGACAGGCCTATGGCTACACCTTC; cdr3_aa: CSASGQAYGYTF; clone_size: .; v_call: TRBV29-1; j_call: TRBJ1-2; d_call: TRBD1
cdr3_nt: TGCGCCAGCAGCTTGGGAGGGGGGGGGCCCACAGATACGCAGTATTTT; cdr3_aa: CASSLGGGGPTDTQYF; clone_size: .; v_call: TRBV5-1; j_call: TRBJ2-3; d_call: .
cdr3_nt: TGCGCCAGCAGCCCGAGTCAGGGGAGCGGACCCCTCCACTTT; cdr3_aa: CASSPSQGSGPLHF; clone_size: .; v_call: TRBV4-3; j_call: TRBJ1-6; d_call: .
cdr3_nt: TGTGCCAGCAAGGGGCGTACCGGGACAGGGGGCGGTCAGCCCCAGCATTTT; cdr3_aa: CASKGRTGTGGGQPQHF; clone_size: few; v_call: TRBV28; j_call: TRBJ1-5; d_call: TRBD1
cdr3_nt: TGTGCCAGCCTAGCTGGACGCTTGGAGGACAAAAACATTCAGTACTTC; cdr3_aa: CASLAGRLEDKNIQYF; clone_size: many; v_call: TRBV16; j_call: TRBJ2-4; d_call: .
cdr3_nt: TGCAGCGTTGGGAGACAGGGAAGCTCCTACGAGCAGTACTTC; cdr3_aa: CSVGRQGSSYEQYF; clone_size: .; v_call: TRBV29-1; j_call: TRBJ2-7; d_call: TRBD1
cdr3_nt: TGTGCCAGCAGTGACTCATTTTCAGGGGAAGCTAACTATGGCTACACCTTC; cdr3_aa: CASSDSFSGEANYGYTF; clone_size: .; v_call: TRBV6-4; j_call: TRBJ1-2; d_call: .